Listed here is a single TCR beta chain. Its antigen remains unknown. Donors showed nominal health when sampled, although they likely had unrecorded immune exposures. The source of the sample is a study of cytomegalovirus exposure and HLA in healthy donors. Study conclusions and caveats: Earlier analysis looked at TCR beta V segments, and most were productive about 87% or about 30% of the time. Most TCR sequences showed up rarely, but some public TCRs showed up in many donors.

With 60 Vbeta and 13 Jbeta primers, the PCR was carried out. In the authors' methods: Later, tens of millions of unique TCR beta chains were counted in an analysis, and approximately 10 million of them were shared. Sequencing used immunoSEQ multiplex PCR; TCRdb keeps in-frame clones, though not all of them. V and J calls and clone size come straight from that table; D and trimming were deduced from the DNA. This sample yields about 120,000 clones, of which about three quarters are seen a single time; approximately 28% belongs to the top ten. Sequenced sample: PBMCs. The TCR originated in a man in his 60s in good health and CMV-seropositive.

For the CDR3, the DNA is TGTGCCAGCAGTTTTGACAGAGGAAACACCATATATTTT. As protein: CASSFDRGNTIYF. The rearrangement joins TRBV27 to TRBJ1-3; maybe TRBD1 (5 bases). The CDR3 covers 13 residues. Looked up from germline, CDR1 is MNHEY and CDR2 is SMNVEV (reference sequence). V was cut by 3 bases and J by 4 bases, with 7 bases left in between.